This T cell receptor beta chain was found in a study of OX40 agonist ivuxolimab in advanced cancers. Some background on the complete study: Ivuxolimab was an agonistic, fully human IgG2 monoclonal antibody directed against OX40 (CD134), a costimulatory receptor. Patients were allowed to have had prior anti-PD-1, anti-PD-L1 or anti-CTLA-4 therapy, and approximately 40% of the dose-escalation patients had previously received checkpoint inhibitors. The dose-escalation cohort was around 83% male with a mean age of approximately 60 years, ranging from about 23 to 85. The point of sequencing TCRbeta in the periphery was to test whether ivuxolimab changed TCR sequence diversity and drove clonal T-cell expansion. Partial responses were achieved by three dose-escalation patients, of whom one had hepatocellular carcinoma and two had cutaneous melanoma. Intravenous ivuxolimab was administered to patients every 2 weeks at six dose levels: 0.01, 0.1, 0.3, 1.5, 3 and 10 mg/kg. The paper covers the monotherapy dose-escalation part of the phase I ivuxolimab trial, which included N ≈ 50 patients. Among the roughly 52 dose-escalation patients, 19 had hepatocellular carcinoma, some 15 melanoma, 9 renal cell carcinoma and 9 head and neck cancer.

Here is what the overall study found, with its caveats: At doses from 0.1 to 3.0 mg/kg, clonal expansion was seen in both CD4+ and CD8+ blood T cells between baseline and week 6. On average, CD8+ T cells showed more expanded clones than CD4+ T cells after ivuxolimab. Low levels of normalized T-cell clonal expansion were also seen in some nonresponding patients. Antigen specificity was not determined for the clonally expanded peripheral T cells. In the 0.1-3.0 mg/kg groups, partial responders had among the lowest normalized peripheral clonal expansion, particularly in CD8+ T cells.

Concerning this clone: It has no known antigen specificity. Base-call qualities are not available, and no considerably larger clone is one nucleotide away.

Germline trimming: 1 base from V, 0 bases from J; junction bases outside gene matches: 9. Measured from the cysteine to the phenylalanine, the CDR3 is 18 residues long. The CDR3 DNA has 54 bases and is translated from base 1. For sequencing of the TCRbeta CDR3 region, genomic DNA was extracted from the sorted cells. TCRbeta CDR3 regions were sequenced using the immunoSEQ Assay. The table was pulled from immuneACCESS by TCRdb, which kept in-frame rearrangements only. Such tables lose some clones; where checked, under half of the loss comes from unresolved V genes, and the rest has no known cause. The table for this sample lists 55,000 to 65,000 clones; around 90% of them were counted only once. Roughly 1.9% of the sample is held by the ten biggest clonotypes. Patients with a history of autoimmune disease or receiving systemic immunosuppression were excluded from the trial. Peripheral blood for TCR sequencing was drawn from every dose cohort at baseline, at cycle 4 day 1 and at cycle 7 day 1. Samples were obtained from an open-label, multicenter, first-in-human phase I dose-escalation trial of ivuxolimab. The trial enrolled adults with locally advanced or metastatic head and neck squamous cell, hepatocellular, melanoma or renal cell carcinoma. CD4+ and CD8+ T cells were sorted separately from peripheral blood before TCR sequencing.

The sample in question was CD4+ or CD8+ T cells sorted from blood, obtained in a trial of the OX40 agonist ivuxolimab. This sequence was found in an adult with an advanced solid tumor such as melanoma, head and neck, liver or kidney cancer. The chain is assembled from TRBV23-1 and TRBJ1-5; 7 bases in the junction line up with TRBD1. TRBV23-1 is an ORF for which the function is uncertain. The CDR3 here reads CASSQFPMTGHSNQPQHF. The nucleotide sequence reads TGCGCCAGCAGTCAATTCCCAATGACAGGGCATAGCAATCAGCCCCAGCATTTT.